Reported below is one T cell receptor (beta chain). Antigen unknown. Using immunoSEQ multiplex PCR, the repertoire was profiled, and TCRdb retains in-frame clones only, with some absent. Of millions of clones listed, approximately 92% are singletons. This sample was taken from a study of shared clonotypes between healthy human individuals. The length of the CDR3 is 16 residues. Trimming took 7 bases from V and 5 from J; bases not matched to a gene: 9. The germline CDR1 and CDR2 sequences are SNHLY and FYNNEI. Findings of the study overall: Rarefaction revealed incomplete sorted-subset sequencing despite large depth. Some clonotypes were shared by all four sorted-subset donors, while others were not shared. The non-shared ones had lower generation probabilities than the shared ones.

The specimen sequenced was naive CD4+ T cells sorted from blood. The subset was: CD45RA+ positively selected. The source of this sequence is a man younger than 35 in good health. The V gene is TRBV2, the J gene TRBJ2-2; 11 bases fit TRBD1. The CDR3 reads CASNDPGQGATGELFF. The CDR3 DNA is TGTGCCAGCAATGACCCCGGACAGGGGGCGACCGGGGAGCTGTTTTTT.